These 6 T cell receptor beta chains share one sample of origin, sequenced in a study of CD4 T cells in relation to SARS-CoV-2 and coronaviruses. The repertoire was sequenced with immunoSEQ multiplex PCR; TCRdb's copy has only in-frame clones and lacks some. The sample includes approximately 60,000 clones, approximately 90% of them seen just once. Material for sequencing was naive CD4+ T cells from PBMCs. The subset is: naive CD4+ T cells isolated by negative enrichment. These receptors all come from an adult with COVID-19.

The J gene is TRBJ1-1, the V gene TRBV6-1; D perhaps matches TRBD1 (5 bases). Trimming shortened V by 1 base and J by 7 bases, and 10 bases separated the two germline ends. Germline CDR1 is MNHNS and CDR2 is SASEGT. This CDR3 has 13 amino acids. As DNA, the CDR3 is TGTGCCAGCAGTGAAGTAGGGGACGGTGAAGCTTTCTTT. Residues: CASSEVGDGEAFF.

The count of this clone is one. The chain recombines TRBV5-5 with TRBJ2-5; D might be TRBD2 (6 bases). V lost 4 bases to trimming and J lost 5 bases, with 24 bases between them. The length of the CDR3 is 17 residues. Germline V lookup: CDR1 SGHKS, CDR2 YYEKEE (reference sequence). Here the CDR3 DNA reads TGTGCCAGCAGCCGTACCTATCTAGCGCCGATACAGGAGACCCAGTACTTC. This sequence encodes CASSRTYLAPIQETQYF.

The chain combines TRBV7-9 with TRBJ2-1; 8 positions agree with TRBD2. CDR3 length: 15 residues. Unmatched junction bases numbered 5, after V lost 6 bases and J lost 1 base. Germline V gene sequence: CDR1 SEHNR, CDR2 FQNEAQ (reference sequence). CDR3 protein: CASRISGGSYNEQFF. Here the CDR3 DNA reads TGTGCCAGCAGAATAAGCGGGGGATCCTACAATGAGCAGTTCTTC.

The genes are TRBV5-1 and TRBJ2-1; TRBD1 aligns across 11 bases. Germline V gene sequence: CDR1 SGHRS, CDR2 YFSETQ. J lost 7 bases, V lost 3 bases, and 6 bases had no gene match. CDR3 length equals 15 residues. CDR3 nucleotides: TGCGCCAGCAGCTCAGCGGGACAGGGGGGGAATGAGCAGTTCTTC. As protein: CASSSAGQGGNEQFF.

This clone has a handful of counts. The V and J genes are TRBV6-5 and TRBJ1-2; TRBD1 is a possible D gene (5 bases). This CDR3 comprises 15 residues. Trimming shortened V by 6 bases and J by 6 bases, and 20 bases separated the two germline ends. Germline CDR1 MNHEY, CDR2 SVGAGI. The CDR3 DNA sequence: TGTGCCAGCAGCTCGCGGGCGGGGCAGCTCCATGGCTACACCTTC. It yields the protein CASSSRAGQLHGYTF.

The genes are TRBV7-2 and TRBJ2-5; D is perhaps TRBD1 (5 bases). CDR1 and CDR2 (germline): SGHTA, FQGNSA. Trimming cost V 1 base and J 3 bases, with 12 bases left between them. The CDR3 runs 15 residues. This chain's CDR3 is CASSLGWGEEETQYF. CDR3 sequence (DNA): TGTGCCAGCAGCTTAGGATGGGGCGAAGAAGAGACCCAGTACTTC.